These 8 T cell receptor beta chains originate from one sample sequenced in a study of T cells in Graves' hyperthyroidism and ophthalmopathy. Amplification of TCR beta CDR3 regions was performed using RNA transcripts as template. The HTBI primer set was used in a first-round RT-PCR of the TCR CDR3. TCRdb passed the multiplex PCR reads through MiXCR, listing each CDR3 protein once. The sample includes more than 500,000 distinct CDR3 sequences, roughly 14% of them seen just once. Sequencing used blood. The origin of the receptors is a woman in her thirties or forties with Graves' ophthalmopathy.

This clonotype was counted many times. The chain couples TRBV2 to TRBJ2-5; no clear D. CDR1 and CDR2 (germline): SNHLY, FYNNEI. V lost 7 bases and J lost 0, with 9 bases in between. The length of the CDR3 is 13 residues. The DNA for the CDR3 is TGTGCCAGCAAGGCAGAGTACCAAGAGACCCAGTACTTC. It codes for CASKAEYQETQYF.

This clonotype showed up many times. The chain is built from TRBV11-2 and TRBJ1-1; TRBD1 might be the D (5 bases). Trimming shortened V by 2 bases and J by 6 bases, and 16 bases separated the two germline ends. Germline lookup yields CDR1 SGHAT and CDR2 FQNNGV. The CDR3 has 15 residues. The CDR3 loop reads CASSLTQGPYSEAFF. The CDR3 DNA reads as TGTGCCAGCAGCTTAACCCAGGGACCGTACTCTGAAGCTTTCTTT.

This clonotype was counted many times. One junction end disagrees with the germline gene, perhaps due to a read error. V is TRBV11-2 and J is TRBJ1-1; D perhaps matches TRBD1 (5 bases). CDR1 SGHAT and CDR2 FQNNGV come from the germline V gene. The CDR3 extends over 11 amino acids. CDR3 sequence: CASRKTDTPIF. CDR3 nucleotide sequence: TGTGCCAGCAGAAAAACGGACACCCCGATCTTT.

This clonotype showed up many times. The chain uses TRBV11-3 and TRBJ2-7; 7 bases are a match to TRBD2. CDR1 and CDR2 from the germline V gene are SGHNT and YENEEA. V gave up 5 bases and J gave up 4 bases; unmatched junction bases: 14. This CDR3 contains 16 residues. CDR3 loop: CASSPGEGRERYEQYF. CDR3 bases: TGTGCCAGCAGCCCCGGAGAGGGGCGGGAGAGGTACGAGCAGTACTTC.

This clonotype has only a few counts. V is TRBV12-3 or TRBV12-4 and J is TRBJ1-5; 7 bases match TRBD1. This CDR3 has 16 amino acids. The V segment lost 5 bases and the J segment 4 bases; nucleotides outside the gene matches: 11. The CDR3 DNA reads TGTGCCAGCAGTCCGAAGTTTCGGACAGGAAATCAGCCCCAGCATTTT. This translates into CASSPKFRTGNQPQHF.

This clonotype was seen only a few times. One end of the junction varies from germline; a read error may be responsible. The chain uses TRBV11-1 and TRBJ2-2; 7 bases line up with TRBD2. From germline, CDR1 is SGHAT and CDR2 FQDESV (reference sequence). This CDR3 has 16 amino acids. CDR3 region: CASSLQTSEATWELFF. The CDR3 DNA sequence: TGTGCCAGCAGCTTACAAACTAGCGAAGCCACCTGGGAGCTGTTTTTT.

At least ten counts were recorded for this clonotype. The CDR3 here is CASRGTGNTEAFF. The CDR3 DNA reads TGTGCCAGCAGAGGGACAGGGAACACTGAAGCTTTCTTT. The V gene is TRBV12-3 or TRBV12-4, the J gene TRBJ1-1, with 8 bases lining up with TRBD1. The CDR3 totals 13 residues. Losses at the gene ends were 6 bases for V and 1 base for J; bases not matched to a gene: 1.

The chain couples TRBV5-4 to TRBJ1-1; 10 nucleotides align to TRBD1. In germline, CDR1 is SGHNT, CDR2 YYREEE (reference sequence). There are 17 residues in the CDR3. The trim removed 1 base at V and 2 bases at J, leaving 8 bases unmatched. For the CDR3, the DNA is TGTGCCAGCAGCTTGTCCGGGACAGGGGTCTTCAACACTGAAGCTTTCTTT. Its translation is CASSLSGTGVFNTEAFF.